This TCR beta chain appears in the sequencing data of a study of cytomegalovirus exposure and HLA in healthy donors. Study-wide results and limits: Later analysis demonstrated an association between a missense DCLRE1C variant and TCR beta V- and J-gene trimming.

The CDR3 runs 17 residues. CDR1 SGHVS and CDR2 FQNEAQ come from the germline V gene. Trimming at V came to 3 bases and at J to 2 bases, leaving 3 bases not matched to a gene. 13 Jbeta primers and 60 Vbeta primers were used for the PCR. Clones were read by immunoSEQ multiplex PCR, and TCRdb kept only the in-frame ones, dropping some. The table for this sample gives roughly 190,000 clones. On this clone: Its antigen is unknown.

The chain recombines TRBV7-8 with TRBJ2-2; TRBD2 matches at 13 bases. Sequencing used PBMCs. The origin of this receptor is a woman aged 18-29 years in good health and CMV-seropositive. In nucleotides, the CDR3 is TGTGCCAGCAGCTTGGGGACTAGCGGGATTAACACCGGGGAGCTGTTTTTT. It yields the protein CASSLGTSGINTGELFF.